A selection of T cell receptor beta chains follows, all from one sample in a study of blood T cell repertoires in COVID-19. The assay was immunoSEQ multiplex PCR, and TCRdb's table has in-frame clones only and misses some. The sample has under 200,000 clones, roughly 87% seen once; the top ten hold 7% to 8%. Sequenced: PBMCs or T cells enriched from blood (not recorded which). The receptors were sampled from a woman between 50 and 59 years old who had recovered from COVID-19. Each CDR3 is given with its conserved first and last residue. The D gene is left open where the match is weak. Not all rows give a size; the values are once, few, many and, for expanded clones, a class.

.	TRBV7-3	once	TRBJ1-1	TGTGCCAGCAGCTTGGGACTCTACGGAGGGGACACTGAAGCTTTCTTT	CASSLGLYGGDTEAFF
.	TRBV29-1	.	TRBJ2-1	TGCAGCGTGGCCGGGCAGGGGCAGGGGGAGCAGTTCTTC	CSVAGQGQGEQFF
.	TRBV7-2	.	TRBJ1-6	TGTGCCAGCAGCTTACGGGGGAGCTCCTATAATTCACCCCTCCACTTT	CASSLRGSSYNSPLHF
TRBD1	TRBV7-9	.	TRBJ1-6	TGTGCCAGCAGCCTAAACCCTGGGAGCCGGACAGGGAATTCACCCCTCCACTTT	CASSLNPGSRTGNSPLHF
TRBD1	TRBV3-1/TRBV3-2	once	TRBJ1-1	TGTGCCAGCAGCCAACACGACAGGGGGAATCCTGAAGCTTTCTTT	CASSQHDRGNPEAFF
TRBD2	TRBV6-2/TRBV6-3	.	TRBJ2-1	TGTGCCAGCAGTTATCGCGGGAGGATGGTCAATGAGCAGTTCTTC	CASSYRGRMVNEQFF
TRBD1	TRBV27	.	TRBJ2-7	TGTGCCAGCAGTTCGGGACAGAGCCACGAGCAGTACTTC	CASSSGQSHEQYF
.	TRBV3-1/TRBV3-2	.	TRBJ2-1	TGTGCCAGCAGCCGAGGGCGGAAGAGTGAGCAGTTCTTC	CASSRGRKSEQFF
TRBD1	TRBV19	.	TRBJ1-1	TGTGCCAGTAGTATAGGAAGAGATAGGACAGGGAACACTGAAGCTTTCTTT	CASSIGRDRTGNTEAFF
TRBD1	TRBV7-2	.	TRBJ2-5	TGTGCCAGCAGCTTAGTCCGGACAGGGGGTACAGAGACCCAGTACTTC	CASSLVRTGGTETQYF
.	TRBV29-1	.	TRBJ1-5	TGCAGCGTGGGGGCAGGGAATAGCAATCAGCCCCAGCATTTT	CSVGAGNSNQPQHF
TRBD1	TRBV12-3/TRBV12-4	few	TRBJ1-3	TGTGCCAACAGACAGGGGTCTGGAAACACCATATATTTT	CANRQGSGNTIYF
TRBD1	TRBV15	.	TRBJ2-2	TGTGCCACCAGCAGAGACCCTGGGCAGGGGGCGGCCGGGGAGCTGTTTTTT	CATSRDPGQGAAGELFF
TRBD1	TRBV28	.	TRBJ1-2	TGTGCCAGCAGTTTCAGGGGGCCCCCCCACTATGGCTACACCTTC	CASSFRGPPHYGYTF
.	TRBV6-5	once	TRBJ1-5	TGTGCCAGCACCCAAGACGGGGGTCAGCCCCAGCATTTT	CASTQDGGQPQHF
.	TRBV29-1	few	TRBJ1-2	TGCAGCGTCCAGGACAGAACCAGCCGCTATGGCTACACCTTC	CSVQDRTSRYGYTF
TRBD1	TRBV7-6	.	TRBJ2-5	TGTGCCAGCAGCGTGACAGGGATCCAAGAGACCCAGTACTTC	CASSVTGIQETQYF
TRBD1	TRBV2	once	TRBJ2-4	TGTGCCAGTTGCCGGGACAGGGGTACGCTGTTAGCCAAAAACATTCAGTACTTC	CASCRDRGTLLAKNIQYF